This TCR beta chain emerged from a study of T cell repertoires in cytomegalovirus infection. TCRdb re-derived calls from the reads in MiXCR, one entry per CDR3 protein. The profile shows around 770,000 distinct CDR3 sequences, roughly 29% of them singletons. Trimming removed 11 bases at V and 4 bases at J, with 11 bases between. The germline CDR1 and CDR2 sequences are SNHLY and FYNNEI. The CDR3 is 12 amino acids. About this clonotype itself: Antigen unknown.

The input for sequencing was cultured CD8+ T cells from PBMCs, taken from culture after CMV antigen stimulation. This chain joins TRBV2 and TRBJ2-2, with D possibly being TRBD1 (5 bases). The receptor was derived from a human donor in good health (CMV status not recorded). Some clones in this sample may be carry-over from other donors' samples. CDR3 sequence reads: CAFLGPTGELFF. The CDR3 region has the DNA TGTGCCTTTTTGGGGCCCACCGGGGAGCTGTTTTTT.